Listed below are T cell receptor beta chains from one sample, sequenced in a study of cytomegalovirus exposure and HLA in healthy donors. Sequencing used immunoSEQ multiplex PCR; TCRdb keeps in-frame clones, though not all of them. The sample consists of 60,000 or so clones, 85% to 95% of them appearing once. The sequenced sample was PBMCs. Receptors were obtained from a man between 18 and 29 years old in good health and CMV-seronegative. The CDR3 runs from the conserved cysteine through the conserved F or W. The D gene is left open where the match is weak. Clone size is shown for a subset of rows, as once, few, many or a class of expanded clone.

V,J,size,D,DNA,CDR3
TRBV11-3,TRBJ2-6,NA,NA,TGTGCCAGCAGCTTAGGGACAGCTGGGGCCAACGTCCTGACTTTC,CASSLGTAGANVLTF
TRBV5-1,TRBJ2-7,NA,TRBD2,TGCGCCAGCAGCTTTAAACTAGCGGGACCATTTTCCTCCTACGAGCAGTACTTC,CASSFKLAGPFSSYEQYF
TRBV28,TRBJ1-1,NA,NA,TGTGCCAGCAGTGCCGAAACCCTGACAGACCAAGCTTTCTTT,CASSAETLTDQAFF
TRBV28,TRBJ1-1,NA,TRBD1,TGTGCCAGCAGGACAGGGGGCTTGTCGGACACTGAAGCTTTCTTT,CASRTGGLSDTEAFF
TRBV12-1,TRBJ2-1,NA,NA,TGTGCCAGCAGCGTTAGCGTAAGAGCCTACAATGAGCAGTTCTTC,CASSVSVRAYNEQFF
TRBV25-1,TRBJ1-1,NA,NA,TGTGCCAGCAGTGAGTATAACAGCAACACTGAAGCTTTCTTT,CASSEYNSNTEAFF
TRBV5-4,TRBJ2-3,NA,NA,TGTGCCAGCAGCTTGGGGGGAGAGCGGGGCACAGATACGCAGTATTTT,CASSLGGERGTDTQYF
TRBV28,TRBJ1-4,NA,NA,TGTGCCAGCAGCCTGAGCAGGGCCAAGACACCTAATGAAAAACTGTTTTTT,CASSLSRAKTPNEKLFF
TRBV19,TRBJ1-1,NA,NA,TGTGCCACCACAGCGGCTTGGCTCCCTGAAGCTTTCTTT,CATTAAWLPEAFF
TRBV11-3,TRBJ1-1,NA,NA,TGTGCCAGCAGCCATACTGGTGGTGAAGCTTTCTTT,CASSHTGGEAFF
TRBV27,TRBJ2-3,once,NA,TGTGCCAGCAGTTGGGCAGGGACAGATACGCAGTATTTT,CASSWAGTDTQYF
TRBV7-2,TRBJ2-2,NA,TRBD2,TGTGCCAGCAGCTTAGGCGGGAGCAACACCGGGGAGCTGTTTTTT,CASSLGGSNTGELFF
TRBV10-3,TRBJ2-2,NA,TRBD2,TGTGCCATCAGTCTAGCGGGCAACACCGGGGAGCTGTTTTTT,CAISLAGNTGELFF
TRBV28,TRBJ1-1,NA,NA,TGTGCCAGCATCGTGGGCGGGGCAGCCATGAACACTGAAGCTTTCTTT,CASIVGGAAMNTEAFF
TRBV27,TRBJ2-4,NA,TRBD2,TGTGCCAGCAGTTTAGGAACTAGCGGGATAGGGTCCAAAAACATTCAGTACTTC,CASSLGTSGIGSKNIQYF
TRBV4-2,TRBJ2-3,NA,TRBD1,TGTGCCAGCAGCCAAGATGGGACAGCCTCAGATACGCAGTATTTT,CASSQDGTASDTQYF